Detailed here is one T cell receptor beta chain. Its antigen is not identified. The sample comes from a study of blood T cells in healthy people across ages. Study-wide results and limits: It was found that TCR beta diversity correlated strongly with the percentage of naive T cells.

The authors ran a second PCR of roughly 6 to 12 cycles using a sample-barcoded 5' primer and a J-beta primer mix. Via MiXCR, TCRdb re-called the 5' RACE reads, giving one row per CDR3 protein. The profile shows 540,000 or so distinct CDR3 sequences, about 45% of them singletons. The V and J ends lost 2 bases and 8 bases respectively, with 16 bases between them. The CDR3 extends over 14 amino acids. Germline assignment: CDR1 DFQATT and CDR2 SNEGSKA (reference sequence). The genes are TRBV20-1 and TRBJ2-1; TRBD2 might be the D (6 bases). The TCR comes from an elderly man in good health. Material for sequencing was blood. CDR3: CSARPTGRMDEQFF. The CDR3 DNA sequence: TGCAGTGCTAGACCCACGGGGAGGATGGATGAGCAGTTCTTC.